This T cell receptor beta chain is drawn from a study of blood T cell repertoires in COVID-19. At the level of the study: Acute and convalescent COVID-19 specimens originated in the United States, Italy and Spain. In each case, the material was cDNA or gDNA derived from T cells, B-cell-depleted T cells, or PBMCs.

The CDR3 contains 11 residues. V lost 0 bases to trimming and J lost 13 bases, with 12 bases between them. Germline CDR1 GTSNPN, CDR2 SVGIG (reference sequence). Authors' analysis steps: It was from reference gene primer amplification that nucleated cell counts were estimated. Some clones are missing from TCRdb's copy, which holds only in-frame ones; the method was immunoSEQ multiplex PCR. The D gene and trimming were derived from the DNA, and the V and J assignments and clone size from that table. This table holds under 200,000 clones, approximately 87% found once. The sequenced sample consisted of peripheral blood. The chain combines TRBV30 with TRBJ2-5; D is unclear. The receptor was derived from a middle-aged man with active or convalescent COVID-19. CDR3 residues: CAWSVRSFPYF. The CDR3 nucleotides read TGTGCCTGGAGTGTACGTAGTTTCCCGTACTTC.